This is a list of T cell receptor beta chains from one sample in a study of T cell changes during pregnancy in multiple sclerosis. Measured with immunoSEQ multiplex PCR; TCRdb has only the in-frame clones, and not every one. In the table there are 45,000 to 60,000 clones, roughly 93% of which are singletons. Material: peripheral blood, obtained in the second trimester of pregnancy. The receptors originated from a female donor with multiple sclerosis, enrolled in a pregnancy study. Both conserved end residues are part of each CDR3. Size is omitted from some rows. Given values are once, few, many or a class for expanded clones.

TRBJ2-7	TRBV27	NA	CASSSLLAGVGYEQYF
TRBJ2-5	TRBV6-1	NA	CASSAPGLGLETQYF
TRBJ1-1	TRBV9	NA	CASSVGSEGFFGAFF
TRBJ2-1	TRBV28	NA	CATTLSNSNNEQFF
TRBJ2-3	TRBV19	NA	CASSMEGPDTQYF
TRBJ1-2	TRBV6-5	NA	CASTRGWGYTF
TRBJ2-3	TRBV27	NA	CASSLSGLAERTDTQYF
TRBJ2-6	TRBV4-1	NA	CASSQVTGSSGANVLTF
TRBJ2-7	TRBV5-1	NA	CASSLTGKGYEQYF
TRBJ1-2	TRBV4-1	NA	CASSQEGGSYGYTF
TRBJ2-3	TRBV7-2	NA	CAVTGQTFSTDTQYF
TRBJ2-6	TRBV19	NA	CASSTTRLAGYSGANVLTF
TRBJ1-4	TRBV6-5	NA	CASSGQGVNEKLFF
TRBJ2-2	TRBV11-2	NA	CASSGTSGTPGELFF
TRBJ2-7	TRBV6-1	NA	CASSEQGLGINLYEQYF
TRBJ2-7	TRBV4-2	NA	CASSQENDGSGYEQYF
TRBJ2-1	TRBV2	NA	CATSSDPYNEQFF
TRBJ2-2	TRBV7-2	NA	CASSPRATVNTGELFF
TRBJ2-5	TRBV10-3	NA	CATHPSGRASETQYF
TRBJ2-1	TRBV15	NA	CATSRDGTGDNEQFF
TRBJ1-3	TRBV5-1	NA	CASSGLGAPGNTIYF
TRBJ2-7	TRBV6-5	once	CASRPSAGLHYEQYF
TRBJ2-7	TRBV5-4	NA	CASSYGDSYEQYF
TRBJ2-3	TRBV29-1	few	CSVSGQLLTDTQYF
TRBJ2-3	TRBV6-1	NA	CASSEGRGPDTQYF
TRBJ2-3	TRBV27	once	CASSLSPGGSDTQYF
TRBJ2-1	TRBV5-1	NA	CASSFRLAPSSYNEQFF
TRBJ2-7	TRBV7-2	NA	CASSENSGTKNYEQYF
TRBJ2-1	TRBV11-3	NA	CASRSGTSQFF
TRBJ1-4	TRBV7-9	NA	CASSGQASEKLFF
TRBJ1-4	TRBV6-1	NA	CASSGDRGPEKLFF
TRBJ2-5	TRBV13	NA	CASSLGDSKETQYF
TRBJ2-1	TRBV25-1	NA	CASQIPTGNEQFF
TRBJ2-1	TRBV5-4	NA	CASSPSGRALNEQFF
TRBJ2-1	TRBV11-3	NA	CASSRGLSYNEQFF
TRBJ1-1	TRBV28	NA	CASSVDREMNTEAFF
TRBJ2-1	TRBV5-1	NA	CASSGERYHNEQFF
TRBJ2-1	TRBV11-1	NA	CASRILAGGAYNEQFF
TRBJ2-5	TRBV29-1	NA	CSVGGTGQETQYF
TRBJ2-1	TRBV9	NA	CASSVLGGDNEQFF
TRBJ1-4	TRBV6-5	NA	CASSYRGTNEKLFF
TRBJ2-2	TRBV9	NA	CASSVNGHTGELFF
TRBJ1-4	TRBV18	NA	CASSPQAGEKLFF
TRBJ1-5	TRBV7-9	once	CASSLATGTGGNQPQHF
TRBJ2-1	TRBV4-3	NA	CASSQVTGAAYNEQFF
TRBJ1-2	TRBV21-1	NA	CASSKTFWLGQSIYGYTF
TRBJ1-1	TRBV5-6	NA	CASSLVMNTEAFF
TRBJ2-7	TRBV7-9	NA	CASSLVRLPYEQYF
TRBJ1-5	TRBV29-1	once	CSPFGGAINQPQHF
TRBJ2-2	TRBV7-9	NA	CASSSDKNTGELFF
TRBJ2-7	TRBV11-2	NA	CASSLWGYTYEQYF
TRBJ2-7	TRBV7-9	NA	CASSARDSFYEQYF
TRBJ2-7	TRBV7-2	NA	CASSLTSSGKIEQYF
TRBJ2-1	TRBV7-9	NA	CASSQSRLAGDPSEQFF
TRBJ1-6	TRBV28	NA	CASSLGGGRDNSPLHF
TRBJ2-1	TRBV27	once	CASLDRRNEQFF